These T cell receptor beta chains were read from a single sample in a study of Graves' ophthalmopathy and Graves' hyperthyroidism. TCRdb called the multiplex PCR reads again in MiXCR, with one record for every CDR3 protein. The sample includes approximately 410,000 distinct CDR3 sequences, 15% seen only once; the top ten take about 7%. Material for sequencing was peripheral blood. These receptors were collected from a woman in her late teens or twenties with stable Graves' hyperthyroidism. Both conserved end residues are part of each CDR3. Fields, in order: J gene, clone size, D gene, V gene, CDR3 protein, CDR3 DNA. A D gene is named only where the DNA matches it firmly. Clone size is stated in some rows and not others, as once, few, many or a class when expanded.

j_call: TRBJ2-5; clone_size: many; d_call: -; v_call: TRBV2; cdr3_aa: CASIPGLEGETQYF; cdr3_nt: TGTGCCAGCATTCCCGGTCTAGAGGGAGAGACCCAGTACTTC
j_call: TRBJ2-7; clone_size: few; d_call: TRBD1; v_call: TRBV6-1; cdr3_aa: CASSEPRQGGTYEQYF; cdr3_nt: TGTGCCAGCAGTGAACCCCGACAGGGGGGCACTTACGAGCAGTACTTC
j_call: TRBJ2-3; clone_size: few; d_call: TRBD1; v_call: TRBV12-3/TRBV12-4; cdr3_aa: CASSSRQGNSFRGTQYF; cdr3_nt: TGTGCCAGCAGTTCACGACAGGGGAACTCGTTTAGGGGTACGCAGTATTTT
j_call: TRBJ1-6; clone_size: many; d_call: TRBD1; v_call: TRBV27; cdr3_aa: CASSRTGDYSPLHF; cdr3_nt: TGTGCCAGCAGTAGGACAGGGGATTATTCACCCCTCCACTTT
j_call: TRBJ2-2; clone_size: few; d_call: -; v_call: TRBV4-1; cdr3_aa: CASSQDWAGELFF; cdr3_nt: TGCGCCAGCAGCCAAGATTGGGCCGGGGAGCTGTTTTTT
j_call: TRBJ2-7; clone_size: -; d_call: -; v_call: TRBV6-1; cdr3_aa: CASIGPHGEQYF; cdr3_nt: TGTGCCAGCATAGGGCCCCATGGGGAGCAGTACTTC
j_call: TRBJ2-4; clone_size: many; d_call: -; v_call: TRBV11-2; cdr3_aa: CASSLDGGLAKNIQYF; cdr3_nt: TGTGCCAGCAGCTTAGACGGGGGGCTAGCCAAAAACATTCAGTACTTC
j_call: TRBJ2-5; clone_size: many; d_call: -; v_call: TRBV6-2/TRBV6-3; cdr3_aa: CASSYPDSFVVETQYF; cdr3_nt: TGTGCCAGCAGTTACCCGGACAGTTTTGTGGTGGAGACCCAGTACTTC
j_call: TRBJ1-1; clone_size: many; d_call: -; v_call: TRBV19; cdr3_aa: CASSIDIWNEAFF; cdr3_nt: TGTGCCAGTAGTATCGACATATGGAACGAAGCTTTCTTT
j_call: TRBJ1-5; clone_size: few; d_call: TRBD1; v_call: TRBV18; cdr3_aa: CASSPRPGTGGNQPQHF; cdr3_nt: TGTGCCAGCTCCCCACGGCCCGGGACAGGGGGCAATCAGCCCCAGCATTTT
j_call: TRBJ2-5; clone_size: -; d_call: TRBD2; v_call: TRBV30; cdr3_aa: CAWTTSYWGQETQYF; cdr3_nt: TGTGCCTGGACGACTAGCTACTGGGGGCAAGAGACCCAGTACTTC
j_call: TRBJ1-1; clone_size: many; d_call: -; v_call: TRBV19; cdr3_aa: CASISGEFSTEAFF; cdr3_nt: TGTGCCAGTATTTCAGGGGAGTTTAGCACTGAAGCTTTCTTT
j_call: TRBJ2-7; clone_size: many; d_call: -; v_call: TRBV12-3/TRBV12-4; cdr3_aa: CASSFVLNFHEQYF; cdr3_nt: TGTGCCAGCAGTTTTGTACTAAACTTTCACGAGCAGTACTTC
j_call: TRBJ1-2; clone_size: many; d_call: -; v_call: TRBV12-3/TRBV12-4; cdr3_aa: CASSPLDGAYGYTF; cdr3_nt: TGTGCCAGCAGTCCCCTCGACGGAGCTTATGGCTACACCTTC
j_call: TRBJ1-2; clone_size: many; d_call: -; v_call: TRBV6-1; cdr3_aa: CASSEENYGYTF; cdr3_nt: TGTGCCAGCAGTGAAGAGAACTATGGCTACACCTTC
j_call: TRBJ2-7; clone_size: -; d_call: TRBD2; v_call: TRBV6-1; cdr3_aa: CASRSSGRFYEQYF; cdr3_nt: TGTGCCAGCAGGTCTAGCGGGAGGTTCTACGAGCAGTACTTC
j_call: TRBJ2-6; clone_size: many; d_call: -; v_call: TRBV12-3/TRBV12-4; cdr3_aa: CASSKYSSGANVLTF; cdr3_nt: TGTGCCAGCAGTAAATATAGCTCTGGGGCCAACGTCCTGACTTTC
j_call: TRBJ2-4; clone_size: many; d_call: TRBD1; v_call: TRBV6-2/TRBV6-3; cdr3_aa: CASSSWGQGAKNIQYF; cdr3_nt: TGTGCCAGCAGTTCATGGGGACAGGGGGCCAAAAACATTCAGTACTTC
j_call: TRBJ1-5; clone_size: many; d_call: -; v_call: TRBV12-3/TRBV12-4; cdr3_aa: CASSPWGGQPQHF; cdr3_nt: TGTGCCAGCAGCCCCTGGGGGGGACAGCCCCAGCATTTT
j_call: TRBJ1-2; clone_size: many; d_call: -; v_call: TRBV12-3/TRBV12-4; cdr3_aa: CASSRLGYGYTF; cdr3_nt: TGTGCCAGCAGCCGACTGGGCTATGGCTACACCTTC
j_call: TRBJ2-1; clone_size: -; d_call: -; v_call: TRBV6-5; cdr3_aa: CASNFPGNRKQFF; cdr3_nt: TGTGCCAGCAATTTTCCCGGGAATCGGAAGCAGTTCTTC
j_call: TRBJ1-1; clone_size: many; d_call: TRBD1; v_call: TRBV29-1; cdr3_aa: CSVAQGGAVGTEAFF; cdr3_nt: TGCAGCGTTGCACAGGGGGGGGCGGTTGGCACTGAAGCTTTCTTT
j_call: TRBJ2-7; clone_size: many; d_call: TRBD1; v_call: TRBV25-1; cdr3_aa: CASSSWTGSPDEQYF; cdr3_nt: TGTGCCAGCAGTTCGTGGACAGGGTCCCCCGACGAGCAGTACTTC
j_call: TRBJ1-1; clone_size: -; d_call: -; v_call: TRBV7-2; cdr3_aa: CASSLTGLMNTEAFF; cdr3_nt: TGTGCCAGCAGCTTAACAGGCCTCATGAACACTGAAGCTTTCTTT
j_call: TRBJ2-7; clone_size: -; d_call: TRBD1; v_call: TRBV7-2; cdr3_aa: CASRDRTGGPYEQYF; cdr3_nt: TGTGCCAGCAGAGATAGGACAGGGGGTCCCTACGAGCAGTACTTC
j_call: TRBJ1-3; clone_size: many; d_call: -; v_call: TRBV4-1; cdr3_aa: CASSHPRTESSGNTIYF; cdr3_nt: TGCGCCAGCAGCCATCCGCGGACTGAGAGCTCTGGAAACACCATATATTTT
j_call: TRBJ2-3; clone_size: few; d_call: TRBD2; v_call: TRBV20-1; cdr3_aa: CSASLLAATDTQYF; cdr3_nt: TGCAGTGCTAGCTTACTAGCGGCCACAGATACGCAGTATTTT
j_call: TRBJ1-3; clone_size: -; d_call: -; v_call: TRBV12-3/TRBV12-4; cdr3_aa: CASSLAPKVTIYF; cdr3_nt: TGTGCCAGCAGCCTTGCCCCAAAAGTCACCATATATTTT
j_call: TRBJ1-1; clone_size: -; d_call: -; v_call: TRBV6-1; cdr3_aa: CASISPGTSTEAFF; cdr3_nt: TGTGCCAGCATCTCACCCGGGACGAGCACTGAAGCTTTCTTT
j_call: TRBJ2-5; clone_size: many; d_call: -; v_call: TRBV7-2; cdr3_aa: CASSKGRGRETQYF; cdr3_nt: TGTGCCAGCAGCAAAGGACGGGGGAGGGAGACCCAGTACTTC
j_call: TRBJ2-7; clone_size: few; d_call: -; v_call: TRBV5-1; cdr3_aa: CASSLEPGTSSYEQYF; cdr3_nt: TGCGCCAGCAGCTTGGAACCAGGGACAAGCTCCTACGAGCAGTACTTC
j_call: TRBJ1-2; clone_size: many; d_call: -; v_call: TRBV19; cdr3_aa: CASGRVNYGYTF; cdr3_nt: TGTGCCAGTGGTAGGGTTAACTATGGCTACACCTTC
j_call: TRBJ2-5; clone_size: many; d_call: -; v_call: TRBV20-1; cdr3_aa: CSAAIPALQETQYF; cdr3_nt: TGCAGTGCTGCAATCCCGGCGCTCCAAGAGACCCAGTACTTC
j_call: TRBJ2-4; clone_size: many; d_call: -; v_call: TRBV11-2; cdr3_aa: CASSLGGMNIQYF; cdr3_nt: TGTGCCAGCAGCTTAGGAGGGATGAACATTCAGTACTTC
j_call: TRBJ2-2; clone_size: many; d_call: -; v_call: TRBV10-3; cdr3_aa: CAISESGGAANTGELFF; cdr3_nt: TGTGCCATCAGTGAGTCTGGGGGGGCGGCGAACACCGGGGAGCTGTTTTTT
j_call: TRBJ2-7; clone_size: few; d_call: -; v_call: TRBV9; cdr3_aa: CASSMGGSSYEQYF; cdr3_nt: TGTGCCAGCAGTATGGGGGGATCATCCTACGAGCAGTACTTC
j_call: TRBJ2-7; clone_size: many; d_call: -; v_call: TRBV15; cdr3_aa: CATSSRRDRRPYEQYF; cdr3_nt: TGTGCCACCAGTTCTCGGCGTGACAGGCGCCCCTACGAGCAGTACTTC
j_call: TRBJ2-2; clone_size: many; d_call: -; v_call: TRBV2; cdr3_aa: CASKVQGNTGELFF; cdr3_nt: TGTGCCAGCAAGGTGCAGGGTAACACCGGGGAGCTGTTTTTT
j_call: TRBJ1-1; clone_size: many; d_call: -; v_call: TRBV6-1; cdr3_aa: CARPTTPNTEAFF; cdr3_nt: TGTGCCAGACCCACCACACCGAACACTGAAGCTTTCTTT
j_call: TRBJ2-7; clone_size: many; d_call: -; v_call: TRBV20-1; cdr3_aa: CSARKGDGNYEQYF; cdr3_nt: TGCAGTGCTAGGAAGGGGGACGGCAACTACGAGCAGTACTTC
j_call: TRBJ1-5; clone_size: many; d_call: -; v_call: TRBV7-2; cdr3_aa: CASSLGTLNQPQHF; cdr3_nt: TGTGCCAGCAGCCTCGGGACACTTAATCAGCCCCAGCATTTT
j_call: TRBJ1-5; clone_size: once; d_call: -; v_call: TRBV6-2/TRBV6-3; cdr3_aa: CASSNVRNQPQHF; cdr3_nt: TGTGCCAGCAGTAACGTCAGGAATCAGCCCCAGCATTTT
j_call: TRBJ1-3; clone_size: many; d_call: TRBD1; v_call: TRBV12-3/TRBV12-4; cdr3_aa: CASSLGTGGSGNTIYF; cdr3_nt: TGTGCCAGCAGTCTAGGGACAGGGGGCTCTGGAAACACCATATATTTT
j_call: TRBJ1-2; clone_size: many; d_call: -; v_call: TRBV12-3/TRBV12-4; cdr3_aa: CASSFRDYYGYTF; cdr3_nt: TGTGCCAGCAGTTTCCGGGATTACTATGGCTACACCTTC
j_call: TRBJ1-1; clone_size: few; d_call: -; v_call: TRBV25-1; cdr3_aa: CASSDNVYTEAFF; cdr3_nt: TGTGCCAGCAGTGACAATGTGTATACTGAAGCTTTCTTT
j_call: TRBJ1-5; clone_size: many; d_call: -; v_call: TRBV20-1; cdr3_aa: CSARVRGQYSNQPQHF; cdr3_nt: TGCAGTGCTAGAGTCAGGGGCCAATATAGCAATCAGCCCCAGCATTTT
j_call: TRBJ1-3; clone_size: many; d_call: -; v_call: TRBV6-5; cdr3_aa: CASSYSTAGNTIYF; cdr3_nt: TGTGCCAGCAGTTACTCCACCGCGGGAAACACCATATATTTT
j_call: TRBJ1-1; clone_size: many; d_call: -; v_call: TRBV7-8; cdr3_aa: CASSNPENTEAFF; cdr3_nt: TGTGCCAGCAGCAACCCGGAGAACACTGAAGCTTTCTTT
j_call: TRBJ2-6; clone_size: many; d_call: -; v_call: TRBV2; cdr3_aa: CASSETTLGANVLTF; cdr3_nt: TGTGCCAGCAGTGAAACCACCCTGGGGGCCAACGTCCTGACTTTC
j_call: TRBJ2-6; clone_size: -; d_call: -; v_call: TRBV11-1; cdr3_aa: CASSLGLGAGANVLTF; cdr3_nt: TGTGCCAGCAGCCTTGGCCTGGGCGCTGGGGCCAACGTCCTGACTTTC
j_call: TRBJ1-5; clone_size: -; d_call: -; v_call: TRBV7-9; cdr3_aa: CASRYSNQPQQF; cdr3_nt: TGTGCCAGCAGATATAGCAATCAGCCCCAGCAGTTT
j_call: TRBJ2-7; clone_size: many; d_call: -; v_call: TRBV20-1; cdr3_aa: CSARVPVSYEQYF; cdr3_nt: TGCAGTGCTAGAGTCCCAGTCTCCTACGAGCAGTACTTC
j_call: TRBJ2-7; clone_size: many; d_call: TRBD1; v_call: TRBV19; cdr3_aa: CASRKQGSAYEQYF; cdr3_nt: TGTGCCAGTAGAAAACAGGGGTCGGCCTACGAGCAGTACTTC
j_call: TRBJ1-2; clone_size: -; d_call: -; v_call: TRBV4-1; cdr3_aa: CASSQDLLDGYTF; cdr3_nt: TGCGCCAGCAGCCAAGACCTCTTGGATGGCTACACCTTC